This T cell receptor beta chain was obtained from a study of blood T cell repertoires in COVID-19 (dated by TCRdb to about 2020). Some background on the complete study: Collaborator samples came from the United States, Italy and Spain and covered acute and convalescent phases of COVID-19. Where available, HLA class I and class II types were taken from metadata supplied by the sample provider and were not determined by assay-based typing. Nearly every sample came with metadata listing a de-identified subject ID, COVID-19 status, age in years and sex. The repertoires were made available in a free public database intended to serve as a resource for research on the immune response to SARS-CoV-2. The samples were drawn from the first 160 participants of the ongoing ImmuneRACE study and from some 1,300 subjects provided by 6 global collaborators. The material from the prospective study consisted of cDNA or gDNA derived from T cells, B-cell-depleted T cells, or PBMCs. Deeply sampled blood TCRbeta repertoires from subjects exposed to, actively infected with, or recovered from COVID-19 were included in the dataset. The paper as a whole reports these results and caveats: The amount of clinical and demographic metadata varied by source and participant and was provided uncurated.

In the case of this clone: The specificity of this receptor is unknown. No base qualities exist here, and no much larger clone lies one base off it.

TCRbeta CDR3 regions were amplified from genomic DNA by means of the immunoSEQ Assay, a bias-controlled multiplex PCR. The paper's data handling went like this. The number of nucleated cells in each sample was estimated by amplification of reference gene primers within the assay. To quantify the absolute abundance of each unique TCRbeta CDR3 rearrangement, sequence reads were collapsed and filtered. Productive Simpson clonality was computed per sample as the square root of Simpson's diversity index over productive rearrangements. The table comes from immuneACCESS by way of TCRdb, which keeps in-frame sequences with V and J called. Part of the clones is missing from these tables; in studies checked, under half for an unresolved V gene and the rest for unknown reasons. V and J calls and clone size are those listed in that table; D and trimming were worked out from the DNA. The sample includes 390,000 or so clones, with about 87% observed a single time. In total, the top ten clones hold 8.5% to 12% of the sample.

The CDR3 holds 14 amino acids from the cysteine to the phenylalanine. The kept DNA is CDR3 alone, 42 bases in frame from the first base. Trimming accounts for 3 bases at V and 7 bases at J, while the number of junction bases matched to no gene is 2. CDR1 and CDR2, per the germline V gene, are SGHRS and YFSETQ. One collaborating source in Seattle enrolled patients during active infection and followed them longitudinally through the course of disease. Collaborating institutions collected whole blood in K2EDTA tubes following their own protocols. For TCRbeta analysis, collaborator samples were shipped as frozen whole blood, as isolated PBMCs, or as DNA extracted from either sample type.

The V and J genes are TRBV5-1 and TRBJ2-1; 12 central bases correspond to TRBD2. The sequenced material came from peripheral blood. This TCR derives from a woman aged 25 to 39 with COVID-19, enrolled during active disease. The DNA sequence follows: TGCGCCAGCAGCTCTGGACTAGCGGGGAATGAGCAGTTCTTC. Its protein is CASSSGLAGNEQFF.